The 23 T cell receptor beta chains below all came from one sample that was sequenced in a study of T cells in Graves' hyperthyroidism and ophthalmopathy. Amplified TCR beta CDR3 regions came from RNA transcripts. First-round RT-PCR with HTBI primers amplified the TCR CDR3 region. Using its own MiXCR run on the multiplex PCR reads, TCRdb lists one record per CDR3 protein. Among roughly 720,000 distinct CDR3 sequences listed, 15% to 20% were seen once. Sequencing was performed on blood. Source of these receptors: a man in his fifties or sixties with Graves' hyperthyroidism.

This clonotype was found many times. The chain is built from TRBV20-1 and TRBJ2-7; the D is unclear. CDR1 is DFQATT, CDR2 SNEGSKA, per germline (reference sequence). The CDR3 is made up of 13 amino acids. V lost 3 bases and J 2 bases, leaving 11 bases between the germline ends. DNA of the CDR3: TGCAGTGCTAGCATAGGGCCAACCTACGAGCAGTACTTC. Protein product: CSASIGPTYEQYF.

The table lists this clonotype with many counts. The rearrangement uses TRBV12-3 or TRBV12-4 and TRBJ2-5; 15 bases are a match to TRBD2. The CDR3 is 17 residues long. Unmatched junction bases numbered 8, after V lost 4 bases and J lost 5 bases. As DNA, the CDR3 is TGTGCCAGCAGTTCCGGACTAGCGGGAGGGCCATGGGAGACCCAGTACTTC. Amino acids: CASSSGLAGGPWETQYF.

This clonotype was recorded at least ten times. The rearrangement links TRBV11-3 to TRBJ2-1, with TRBD1 matching 10 bases. Looked up from germline, CDR1 is SGHNT and CDR2 is YENEEA. The V and J ends lost 1 base and 5 bases, in that order; junction bases with no gene match: 5. This CDR3 is built from 16 residues. CDR3 sequence: CASSLGEGTGDNEQFF. In nucleotides, the CDR3 is TGTGCCAGCAGCTTAGGTGAAGGGACAGGGGACAATGAGCAGTTCTTC.

The chain couples TRBV7-3 to TRBJ2-2; tentative D call: TRBD1 (6 bases). The V gene's germline CDR1 is SGHTA and CDR2 FQGTGA. The CDR3 length is 15 residues. Trimming removed 7 bases at V and 2 bases at J, with 14 bases between. The CDR3 sequence is CASTRTDTNTGELFF. Here the CDR3 DNA reads TGTGCCAGCACCAGGACAGATACAAACACCGGGGAGCTGTTTTTT.

This clonotype has a handful of counts. The chain carries TRBV12-5 and TRBJ2-3; 9 nucleotides line up with TRBD2. CDR1 and CDR2 (germline): LGHNT, FRNRAP. The CDR3 covers 14 residues. V gave up 7 bases and J gave up 1 base; unmatched junction bases: 3. CDR3 sequence (DNA): TGTGCTAGTGCTAGGACTAGCGGCACAGATACGCAGTATTTT. Protein sequence: CASARTSGTDTQYF.

This clonotype was picked up a small number of times. V gene TRBV20-1 combines with J gene TRBJ2-1; the D call may be TRBD1 or TRBD2 (5 bases each). Trimming removed 3 bases from V and 5 bases from J, with 17 bases in between. Germline V lookup: CDR1 DFQATT, CDR2 SNEGSKA (reference sequence). The CDR3 covers 15 residues. The CDR3: CSASQPKGRNNEQFF. CDR3 DNA: TGCAGTGCTAGCCAGCCTAAGGGACGAAACAATGAGCAGTTCTTC.

This rearrangement joins TRBV6-5 to TRBJ2-3; D might be TRBD2 (5 bases). The CDR3 has 16 residues. The germline V gene has CDR1 MNHEY and CDR2 SVGAGI. Between the trimmed V and J ends, which lost 0 bases and 0 bases, there was a span of 10 bases. CDR3: CASSYSPGSSTDTQYF. Here the CDR3 DNA reads TGTGCCAGCAGTTACTCCCCGGGGTCGAGCACAGATACGCAGTATTTT.

The rearrangement links TRBV7-9 to TRBJ2-3; no firm D call. Germline CDR1 is SEHNR and CDR2 is FQNEAQ (reference sequence). The CDR3 is made up of 13 amino acids. Trimming removed 0 bases at V and 3 bases at J, with 4 bases between. In nucleotides, the CDR3 is TGTGCCAGCAGCTTAGCGCTAACAGATACGCAGTATTTT. This translates into CASSLALTDTQYF.

This clonotype was observed many times. The chain joins TRBV2 to TRBJ2-3; 7 bases align to TRBD1. V shed 3 bases and J 3 bases; nucleotides not matched to a gene: 6. The germline CDR1 and CDR2 sequences are SNHLY and FYNNEI. The CDR3 runs to 15 residues. DNA for the CDR3: TGTGCCAGCAGTGATGACAGGGCAGGGACAGATACGCAGTATTTT. It encodes CASSDDRAGTDTQYF.

In its sample, this clonotype was seen a few times. This rearrangement joins TRBV28 to TRBJ1-1; unclear D gene. Trimming took off 8 bases at V and 6 bases at J, with 19 bases between the two ends. The CDR3 covers 14 residues. Germline V gives CDR1 MDHEN, CDR2 SYDVKM. For the CDR3, the DNA is TGTGCCAGCGGCGATATCCTGGGGATCCCTGAAGCTTTCTTT. It specifies CASGDILGIPEAFF.

This clonotype was observed many times. The CDR3 region is CASSLSGRMSEQFF. CDR3 nucleotide sequence: TGTGCCAGCAGTTTAAGCGGGAGAATGAGTGAGCAGTTCTTC. V and J are TRBV28 and TRBJ2-1, with 8 bases lining up with TRBD2. The CDR3 loop spans 14 amino acids. Germline V gene sequence: CDR1 MDHEN, CDR2 SYDVKM. With V trimmed by 2 bases and J by 9 bases, 6 bases remained unmatched.

J is TRBJ2-7 and V is TRBV30, with unresolved D. This CDR3 is 10 amino acids long. Trimming cost V 0 bases and J 7 bases, with 4 bases left between them. From germline, CDR1 is GTSNPN and CDR2 SVGIG (reference sequence). The DNA of the CDR3 is TGTGCCTGGAGTGTAGGGGAGCAGTACTTC. It encodes CAWSVGEQYF.

This clonotype was counted only a few times. The V gene is TRBV19, the J gene TRBJ2-1; no clear D. The length of the CDR3 is 14 residues. Germline V gene sequence: CDR1 LNHDA, CDR2 SQIVND (reference sequence). V was clipped by 3 bases and J by 0 bases, with 6 bases between them. CDR3 residues: CASSITDSYNEQFF. The CDR3 bases are TGTGCCAGTAGTATCACAGACTCCTACAATGAGCAGTTCTTC. Looking up the rest from reference TRBV19 and TRBJ2-1 gives the full variable domain: DGGITQSPKYLFRKEGQNVTLSCEQNLNHDAMYWYRQDPGQGLRLIYYSQIVNDFQKGDIAEGYSVSREKKESFPLTVTSAQKNPTAFYLCASSITDSYNEQFFGPGTRLTVL.

This clonotype has at least ten counts. This chain joins TRBV2 and TRBJ1-3, with D uncertain. Trimming shortened V by 7 bases and J by 0 bases, and 10 bases separated the two germline ends. Germline assignment: CDR1 SNHLY and CDR2 FYNNEI. The CDR3 has 14 amino acids. The CDR3 DNA reads TGTGCCAGCACTAAGGGTCACTCTGGAAACACCATATATTTT. Amino acid sequence: CASTKGHSGNTIYF.

The chain recombines TRBV6-1 with TRBJ1-5; TRBD1 is a possible D gene (5 bases). Trimming stripped 6 bases from V and 2 bases from J, with 14 bases between. Germline CDR1 and CDR2: MNHNS and SASEGT. There are 15 residues in the CDR3. CDR3 amino acids: CASRPTGAGNQPQHF. As DNA, the CDR3 is TGTGCCAGCAGGCCCACTGGGGCGGGCAATCAGCCCCAGCATTTT.

This clonotype was found many times. This chain uses TRBV7-6 with TRBJ1-1, with D maybe TRBD1 (6 bases). The CDR3 covers 15 residues. V shed 2 bases and J shed 0 bases, with 10 bases lying between them. Germline V CDR1 and CDR2: SGHVS, FNYEAQ. CDR3 loop: CASSLIGQMNTEAFF. CDR3 nucleotides: TGTGCCAGCAGCTTAATAGGACAGATGAACACTGAAGCTTTCTTT.

This clonotype was counted a few times. The chain is built from TRBV6-4 and TRBJ1-1; D not resolved. V lost 2 bases, J lost 2 bases, and 15 bases lay in between. The CDR3 extends over 16 amino acids. Germline assignment: CDR1 MRHNA and CDR2 SNTAGT. CDR3 protein: CASSDPHQTSNTEAFF. CDR3 in DNA: TGTGCCAGCAGTGACCCTCACCAGACAAGTAACACTGAAGCTTTCTTT.

This clonotype was detected many times. The CDR3 DNA reads TGTGCCAGCAGTGAAACAGGGAAGAGGGTCTATAATTCACCCCTCCACTTT. Protein: CASSETGKRVYNSPLHF. The V gene is TRBV6-1, the J gene TRBJ1-6; weak D call: TRBD1 (6 bases). Per germline, CDR1 MNHNS and CDR2 SASEGT. This CDR3 spans 17 amino acids. Trimming pared 2 bases from V and 3 bases from J, leaving 14 bases between.

The V and J genes are TRBV4-1 and TRBJ1-3; D not certain. CDR1 and CDR2 (germline): MGHRA, YSYEKL. The CDR3 contains 15 residues. Trimming removed 0 bases at V and 5 bases at J, with 11 bases between. The CDR3 DNA reads as TGCGCCAGCAGCCAAGATGTGGGAGTGAGAAACACCATATATTTT. Its protein product is CASSQDVGVRNTIYF.

The rearrangement links TRBV4-2 to TRBJ2-1, with 7 positions matching TRBD1. This CDR3 is 13 amino acids long. Looked up from germline, CDR1 is LGHNA and CDR2 is YNFKEQ. With V trimmed by 4 bases and J by 5 bases, 2 bases remained unmatched. CDR3 loop: CASSPRGNNEQFF. CDR3 coding DNA: TGTGCCAGCAGCCCCAGGGGGAACAATGAGCAGTTCTTC.

At least ten counts were recorded for this clonotype. This chain uses TRBV7-9 with TRBJ2-5, with 9 bases lining up with TRBD1. With V trimmed by 4 bases and J by 2 bases, 11 bases remained unmatched. Germline values: CDR1 SEHNR, CDR2 FQNEAQ (reference sequence). The CDR3 totals 17 residues. CDR3 amino acids: CASSWKPGTGNQETQYF. The CDR3 DNA follows: TGTGCCAGCAGCTGGAAACCCGGGACAGGGAATCAAGAGACCCAGTACTTC. The full variable domain, in which reference TRBV7-9 and TRBJ2-5 provide the parts outside the CDR3, is DTGVSQNPRHKITKRGQNVTFRCDPISEHNRLYWYRQTLGQGPEFLTYFQNEAQLEKSRLLSDRFSAERPKGSFSTLEIQRTEQGDSAMYLCASSWKPGTGNQETQYFGPGTRLLVL.

This clonotype was observed many times. J is TRBJ2-1 and V is TRBV7-2; D ambiguous. The CDR3 extends over 15 amino acids. CDR1 SGHTA and CDR2 FQGNSA come from the germline V gene. Trimming took off 5 bases at V and 2 bases at J, with 13 bases between the two ends. CDR3 region: CASSPPGSAYNEQFF. CDR3 nucleotide sequence: TGTGCCAGCAGCCCCCCCGGATCCGCCTACAATGAGCAGTTCTTC. The complete variable domain, with remaining parts taken from reference TRBV7-2 and TRBJ2-1, reads GAGVSQSPSNKVTEKGKDVELRCDPISGHTALYWYRQSLGQGLEFLIYFQGNSAPDKSGLPSDRFSAERTGGSVSTLTIQRTQQEDSAVYLCASSPPGSAYNEQFFGPGTRLTVL.

V usage is TRBV7-9 and J usage is TRBJ1-2, with no clear D. The CDR3 contains 12 residues. Germline V lookup: CDR1 SEHNR, CDR2 FQNEAQ (reference sequence). Trimming pared 1 base from V and 7 bases from J, leaving 7 bases between. CDR3 loop: CASSLVRFGYTF. The CDR3 DNA sequence: TGTGCCAGCAGCTTAGTCCGGTTTGGCTACACCTTC.